These T cell receptor beta chains were read from a single sample in a study of blood T cell repertoires in COVID-19. The method was immunoSEQ multiplex PCR; TCRdb's version includes in-frame clones alone and lacks a portion of them. The sample includes about 300,000 clones, roughly 84% of them seen just once. The sequenced sample was peripheral blood. The origin of the receptors is a human donor with COVID-19, enrolled during active disease. The donor label of this sample is uncertain. The CDR3 runs from the conserved cysteine through the conserved F or W. A D gene is named only where the DNA matches it firmly. Clone size is given for some rows only: seen once, a few or many times, or a class if the clone is expanded.

v_gene: TRBV19; d_gene: NA; abundance: NA; j_gene: TRBJ1-6; CDR3aa: CASGGPPLHF; CDR3nt: TGTGCCAGCGGGGGGCCACCCCTCCACTTT
v_gene: TRBV7-2; d_gene: NA; abundance: many; j_gene: TRBJ1-2; CDR3aa: CASSLVPVNYGYTF; CDR3nt: TGTGCCAGCAGCTTAGTCCCAGTTAACTATGGCTACACCTTC
v_gene: TRBV7-2; d_gene: TRBD1; abundance: NA; j_gene: TRBJ1-4; CDR3aa: CASSSDRGFTEKLFF; CDR3nt: TGTGCCAGCAGCTCTGACAGGGGTTTTACTGAAAAACTGTTTTTT
v_gene: TRBV12-3/TRBV12-4; d_gene: NA; abundance: NA; j_gene: TRBJ1-5; CDR3aa: CASSFSGNQPQHF; CDR3nt: TGTGCCAGCAGTTTTTCAGGAAATCAGCCCCAGCATTTT
v_gene: TRBV15; d_gene: NA; abundance: NA; j_gene: TRBJ2-7; CDR3aa: CATSREQGYEQYF; CDR3nt: TGTGCCACCAGCAGGGAACAGGGCTACGAGCAGTACTTC
v_gene: TRBV11-2; d_gene: NA; abundance: NA; j_gene: TRBJ2-5; CDR3aa: CASSLRVLQGTQYF; CDR3nt: TGTGCCAGCAGCCTCAGGGTTCTGCAAGGTACCCAGTACTTC
v_gene: TRBV24-1; d_gene: NA; abundance: NA; j_gene: TRBJ2-2; CDR3aa: CATSDPRAGPNTGELFF; CDR3nt: TGTGCCACCAGTGATCCTCGAGCGGGCCCGAACACCGGGGAGCTGTTTTTT
v_gene: TRBV7-2; d_gene: TRBD2; abundance: NA; j_gene: TRBJ2-2; CDR3aa: CASSLAALAGGTGTGELFF; CDR3nt: TGTGCCAGCAGCCTCGCGGCACTAGCGGGAGGGACAGGCACCGGGGAGCTGTTTTTT
v_gene: TRBV27; d_gene: TRBD2; abundance: NA; j_gene: TRBJ2-1; CDR3aa: CASSSSPSGVSSYNEQFF; CDR3nt: TGTGCCAGCAGTTCCTCCCCTAGCGGGGTAAGCTCCTACAATGAGCAGTTCTTC
v_gene: TRBV4-1; d_gene: NA; abundance: NA; j_gene: TRBJ2-7; CDR3aa: CASSQAGLNSYEQYF; CDR3nt: TGCGCCAGCAGCCAAGCGGGACTGAACTCCTACGAGCAGTACTTC
v_gene: TRBV7-8; d_gene: TRBD1; abundance: NA; j_gene: TRBJ1-1; CDR3aa: CASSLTGQGASTEAFF; CDR3nt: TGTGCCAGCAGCTTAACCGGACAGGGGGCTAGCACTGAAGCTTTCTTT
v_gene: TRBV19; d_gene: NA; abundance: NA; j_gene: TRBJ2-7; CDR3aa: CASSVTGISYEQYF; CDR3nt: TGTGCCAGTAGTGTAACCGGGATATCTTACGAGCAGTACTTC
v_gene: TRBV7-2; d_gene: NA; abundance: NA; j_gene: TRBJ1-3; CDR3aa: CASSFSGGSGNTIYF; CDR3nt: TGTGCCAGCAGTTTCTCAGGAGGCTCTGGAAACACCATATATTTT
v_gene: TRBV13; d_gene: TRBD1; abundance: NA; j_gene: TRBJ2-3; CDR3aa: CASSQGDSMTDTQYF; CDR3nt: TGTGCCAGCAGCCAAGGGGACAGTATGACAGATACGCAGTATTTT
v_gene: TRBV10-3; d_gene: NA; abundance: NA; j_gene: TRBJ2-1; CDR3aa: CAISESTGNEQFF; CDR3nt: TGTGCCATCAGTGAGTCGACAGGTAATGAGCAGTTCTTC
v_gene: TRBV2; d_gene: NA; abundance: NA; j_gene: TRBJ1-1; CDR3aa: CASSLSQGTEAFF; CDR3nt: TGTGCCAGCAGCCTCTCGCAGGGCACTGAAGCTTTCTTT
v_gene: TRBV28; d_gene: NA; abundance: NA; j_gene: TRBJ2-4; CDR3aa: CASSFRDRAKNIQYF; CDR3nt: TGTGCCAGCAGTTTTAGAGACAGGGCCAAAAACATTCAGTACTTC
v_gene: TRBV10-3; d_gene: NA; abundance: NA; j_gene: TRBJ2-7; CDR3aa: CAISDGETYEQYF; CDR3nt: TGTGCCATCAGTGATGGGGAGACCTACGAGCAGTACTTC
v_gene: TRBV7-2; d_gene: NA; abundance: NA; j_gene: TRBJ1-5; CDR3aa: CASSSRSGIGYSNQPQHF; CDR3nt: TGTGCCAGCAGCTCTCGCTCCGGGATCGGTTATAGCAATCAGCCCCAGCATTTT
v_gene: TRBV29-1; d_gene: NA; abundance: NA; j_gene: TRBJ1-3; CDR3aa: CSVRRGSGNTIYF; CDR3nt: TGCAGCGTTCGCAGGGGTTCCGGAAACACCATATATTTT
v_gene: TRBV24-1; d_gene: NA; abundance: NA; j_gene: TRBJ2-1; CDR3aa: CATSQGQFVNEQFF; CDR3nt: TGTGCCACCAGTCAGGGTCAATTCGTCAATGAGCAGTTCTTC
v_gene: TRBV6-2/TRBV6-3; d_gene: NA; abundance: NA; j_gene: TRBJ1-5; CDR3aa: CASSLRDAGNQPQHF; CDR3nt: TGTGCCAGCAGCCTGCGGGACGCAGGCAATCAGCCCCAGCATTTT
v_gene: TRBV3-1/TRBV3-2; d_gene: TRBD2; abundance: NA; j_gene: TRBJ2-5; CDR3aa: CASSQAFLAGGRAETQYF; CDR3nt: TGTGCCAGCAGCCAAGCGTTTTTAGCGGGAGGGAGGGCGGAGACCCAGTACTTC
v_gene: TRBV25-1; d_gene: NA; abundance: NA; j_gene: TRBJ1-2; CDR3aa: CASSDRGQGGALF; CDR3nt: TGTGCCAGCAGTGATAGGGGCCAGGGCGGTGCCCTCTTC
v_gene: TRBV19; d_gene: NA; abundance: NA; j_gene: TRBJ1-1; CDR3aa: CASSNYGTEAFF; CDR3nt: TGTGCCAGTAGTAATTACGGCACTGAAGCTTTCTTT
v_gene: TRBV5-1; d_gene: TRBD1; abundance: NA; j_gene: TRBJ2-4; CDR3aa: CASSWGQGGDIQYF; CDR3nt: TGCGCCAGCAGCTGGGGACAGGGGGGCGACATTCAGTACTTC
v_gene: TRBV4-1; d_gene: NA; abundance: NA; j_gene: TRBJ1-4; CDR3aa: CASSQTGGLLGGNEKLFF; CDR3nt: TGCGCCAGCAGCCAAACGGGAGGACTCCTCGGGGGTAATGAAAAACTGTTTTTT
v_gene: TRBV4-1; d_gene: NA; abundance: NA; j_gene: TRBJ1-3; CDR3aa: CASSQGPGPGFNTIYF; CDR3nt: TGCGCCAGCAGCCAAGGGCCAGGGCCCGGGTTTAACACCATATATTTT
v_gene: TRBV18; d_gene: NA; abundance: NA; j_gene: TRBJ1-4; CDR3aa: CASSPGRELFF; CDR3nt: TGTGCCAGCTCACCAGGGCGCGAACTGTTTTTT
v_gene: TRBV18; d_gene: NA; abundance: NA; j_gene: TRBJ2-3; CDR3aa: CASSRRPAASTDTQYF; CDR3nt: TGTGCCAGCTCCCGTCGACCCGCGGCAAGCACAGATACGCAGTATTTT
v_gene: TRBV2; d_gene: NA; abundance: NA; j_gene: TRBJ2-7; CDR3aa: CASSDPGLEQYF; CDR3nt: TGTGCCAGCAGCGACCCCGGACTTGAGCAGTACTTC
v_gene: TRBV6-6; d_gene: TRBD1; abundance: NA; j_gene: TRBJ1-5; CDR3aa: CASSSDREQPQHF; CDR3nt: TGTGCCAGCAGTTCAGACAGGGAACAGCCCCAGCATTTT
v_gene: TRBV5-1; d_gene: TRBD2; abundance: NA; j_gene: TRBJ2-7; CDR3aa: CASSLFGTSETYEQYF; CDR3nt: TGCGCCAGCAGCTTGTTTGGGACTAGCGAAACCTACGAGCAGTACTTC
v_gene: TRBV7-2; d_gene: TRBD2; abundance: NA; j_gene: TRBJ2-1; CDR3aa: CASSMTSGTYEQFF; CDR3nt: TGTGCCAGCAGCATGACTAGCGGGACCTATGAGCAGTTCTTC
v_gene: TRBV25-1; d_gene: NA; abundance: NA; j_gene: TRBJ1-1; CDR3aa: CASSEWGTGGGYTEAFF; CDR3nt: TGTGCCAGCAGTGAATGGGGGACGGGGGGAGGCTACACTGAAGCTTTCTTT
v_gene: TRBV29-1; d_gene: NA; abundance: NA; j_gene: TRBJ2-1; CDR3aa: CSVDGGPTYNEQFF; CDR3nt: TGCAGCGTTGATGGAGGGCCAACTTACAATGAGCAGTTCTTC
v_gene: TRBV11-2; d_gene: TRBD2; abundance: once; j_gene: TRBJ2-7; CDR3aa: CASSLGPRASGMGDEQYF; CDR3nt: TGTGCCAGCAGCTTAGGCCCCCGGGCTAGCGGGATGGGAGACGAGCAGTACTTC
v_gene: TRBV11-2; d_gene: NA; abundance: few; j_gene: TRBJ1-2; CDR3aa: CASSLLTGNYGYTF; CDR3nt: TGTGCCAGCAGCTTATTAACAGGGAACTATGGCTACACCTTC
v_gene: TRBV24-1; d_gene: TRBD1; abundance: NA; j_gene: TRBJ1-2; CDR3aa: CATSDERGLYGYTF; CDR3nt: TGTGCCACCAGTGATGAGAGGGGGCTCTATGGCTACACCTTC
v_gene: TRBV5-1; d_gene: TRBD1; abundance: NA; j_gene: TRBJ2-5; CDR3aa: CASSSSGTVPQETQYF; CDR3nt: TGCGCCAGCAGCTCGTCCGGGACAGTGCCCCAAGAGACCCAGTACTTC
v_gene: TRBV7-9; d_gene: TRBD1; abundance: NA; j_gene: TRBJ1-4; CDR3aa: CASSLRGAGGSEKLFF; CDR3nt: TGTGCCAGCAGCCTCAGGGGTGCAGGGGGGAGTGAAAAACTGTTTTTT
v_gene: TRBV10-3; d_gene: TRBD1; abundance: NA; j_gene: TRBJ1-4; CDR3aa: CAIRGQATNEKLFF; CDR3nt: TGTGCCATCAGGGGACAGGCAACTAATGAAAAACTGTTTTTT
v_gene: TRBV28; d_gene: NA; abundance: NA; j_gene: TRBJ1-2; CDR3aa: CASSLASGLYGYTF; CDR3nt: TGTGCCAGCAGTTTGGCCTCAGGGTTGTATGGCTACACCTTC